The source of this T cell receptor beta chain is a study of blood T cell repertoires in COVID-19. Study-wide background: Sites across the United States, Italy and Spain contributed samples from acute and convalescent COVID-19. The analysed material was cDNA or gDNA that came from T cells, B-cell-depleted T cells, or PBMCs.

Clones were sequenced by immunoSEQ multiplex PCR, and TCRdb holds only the in-frame ones, with some missing. The sample includes a few hundred thousand clones, 65% to 90% of them seen just once. The V gene end was trimmed by 6 bases and the J gene end by 2 bases; junction bases not matched to a gene: 7. The CDR3 covers 15 residues. Germline V gene sequence: CDR1 LNHDA, CDR2 SQIVND (reference sequence). The chain is built from TRBV19 and TRBJ2-1; 7 nucleotides match TRBD2. The specimen sequenced was peripheral blood. The source is a man aged 45-60 years with active or convalescent COVID-19. The CDR3 nucleotides are TGTGCCAGTAGACTAGCAGCGGGAACCTACAATGAGCAGTTCTTC. Amino acids: CASRLAAGTYNEQFF. The full variable domain, completed using reference TRBV19 and TRBJ2-1, is DGGITQSPKYLFRKEGQNVTLSCEQNLNHDAMYWYRQDPGQGLRLIYYSQIVNDFQKGDIAEGYSVSREKKESFPLTVTSAQKNPTAFYLCASRLAAGTYNEQFFGPGTRLTVL.